This TCR beta chain emerged from a study of CXCR3-negative and CXCR3-positive naive CD8 T cells. Study details: A total of some 130 million TRB reads was generated, with about 1.5 +/- 0.3 million per library.

A note on this clonotype: Its specificity is not known.

Germline CDR1 and CDR2: SQVTM and ANQGSEA. The CDR3 has 14 amino acids. UMI labels and 5' RACE were used to prepare the TRB cDNA libraries. TCRdb re-analyzed the 5' RACE reads; it lists each CDR3 protein once, without DNA. Its listing shows around 66,000 distinct CDR3 sequences. Study-wide findings and caveats: CXCR3-expressing naive cells carried TRB CDR3s more hydrophobic than those of CXCR3-negative naive cells.

This TCR came from a human donor in good health. Some clones in this sample may be carry-over from other donors' samples. This rearrangement joins TRBV29-1 to TRBJ2-2; TCRdb reports TRBD1, a call that lacks DNA to check it against. Specimen: naive CXCR3+ CD8+ T cells from blood. Noted subset: CD45RO-CCR7+CD27+CD95- naive CD8+ T cells expressing CXCR3 (TNR3+). The CDR3 region is CSVVGTGEAGELFF.